A single T cell receptor (beta chain) is shown here with its context. Its cognate antigen has yet to be identified. No much larger clonotype is one base removed from it; base qualities were not supplied. This sample is part of a study of T cell responses to AZD1222 COVID-19 vaccine (dated by TCRdb to 2020 to 2022). The study in broad terms: AZD1222 recipients whose second dose came at about 4 weeks and those whose second dose came at about 12 weeks were combined into one group, since spike-specific TCR depth and breadth did not differ between the two schedules. TCR sequencing covered 230 to 250 trial participants: 200 to 220 given two doses of AZD1222 and 26 given two doses of MenACWY control vaccine. Trial participants were enrolled by age into 18-55, 56-69 and 70-plus year subgroups, with around 150, 28 and 57 TCR-sequenced participants respectively.

The CDR3 regions of human TCRbeta chains were analyzed by immunosequencing. The authors' analysis ran thus. Repertoire TCRs were matched against a reference library of SARS-CoV-2-specific TCRs generated with the MIRA antigen-specificity platform. Breadth meant the fraction of unique TCRs that were SARS-CoV-2-associated, whereas depth meant the fraction of total T cells that were SARS-CoV-2-associated. Each spike-specific TCR was assigned to its reactive spike region and to a CD4 or CD8 class using the MIRA data. Log10-transformed breadth and depth values were compared by one-way ANOVA with Sidak's multiple comparisons tests. Not all clones reach the TCRdb copy of this immuneACCESS table, which keeps in-frame sequences only. Checked studies attribute under half of the gap to unresolved V genes and leave the rest unexplained. That table supplies the V and J calls and clone size; D and trimming were determined from the DNA. The table for this sample lists approximately 130,000 clones; 93% of them were counted only once. The ten top clones hold 0.85% to 0.95% of the sample.

What the work shows at the level of the full study, not this receptor alone: The whole spike protein was spanned by vaccine-associated CD4 TCRs, and dominant responses were seen in regions 160-218 and 743-854. In the small 56-69-year group, the increase in depth fell short of significance, most likely because of low power. Because no day 14 peak-response samples were available, repertoires were characterized only after the peak T cell response. Participants were mostly white British, with more females than males. The authors suggested clonal diversity may have been underestimated. Spike-specific TCR breadth and depth rose significantly after two AZD1222 doses compared with day 0 and with MenACWY recipients. Conclusions about previously exposed vaccinees are limited, since just a handful of AZD1222 recipients were seropositive for SARS-CoV-2 at baseline. Epitopes outside the regions mutated in the B.1.351 and B.1.1.7 variants were reportedly recognized by nearly half of the unique spike-specific TCRs.

The time point label, read with the paper, signifies: baseline before first vaccination. Vaccinee samples came from UK trials COV001 and COV002, including a single-blind randomized controlled phase 2/3 trial of AZD1222 (ChAdOx1 nCoV-19) in healthy adults. For TCRbeta chain sequencing, PBMC samples from trial participants were taken at day 0 and at day 28 after the second dose. The junction shows trimming of 3 bases on V and 8 bases on J, and the gene matches do not reach 6 bases of it. The CDR3 measures 13 amino acids from cysteine to phenylalanine. The CDR3 DNA has 39 bases and is translated from base 1.

The source of this sequence is an adult in good health. Sample: peripheral blood, taken on day 0 of AZD1222 vaccination. The chain is assembled from TRBV12-3 or TRBV12-4 and TRBJ1-2, with 7 bases in between that match TRBD1. The DNA reads as follows: TGTGCCAGCAGTTTGACAGGGCTCTTCGGCTACACCTTC. Its protein reads: CASSLTGLFGYTF.